The clone carrying this TCR beta chain appeared once. What it binds is unknown. CDR3 length: 13 amino acids. The V and J ends lost 0 bases and 5 bases respectively, with 7 bases between them. Germline loops: CDR1 LGHNA, CDR2 YNFKEQ. The sample originates from a study of cytomegalovirus exposure and HLA in healthy donors. About the study: Around 77 million unique TCRs from HLA-typed donors made up an early data release.

Study-level points and caveats: A later analysis found common viral pathogens apparently linked to several of the most significant clusters.

Both 60 Vbeta primers and 13 Jbeta primers went into the PCR. Measured with immunoSEQ multiplex PCR; TCRdb has only the in-frame clones, and not every one. The sample gives roughly 100,000 clones, roughly three quarters of which show up once; about 3.5% is in the top ten. Sample: PBMCs. V gene TRBV4-2 combines with J gene TRBJ2-5; D gene uncertain. The receptor comes from a male donor in good health and CMV-seropositive. The CDR3 DNA sequence: TGTGCCAGCAGCCAAGAGGTTAGCGAGACCCAGTACTTC. Amino acid sequence: CASSQEVSETQYF.